Ten or more counts support the clone carrying this T cell receptor beta chain. Its antigen is not known. The sample originates from a study of T cells after yellow fever vaccination. At the level of the study: Fractions low in cell number were prepared with SMART-Seq v4 Ultra Low Input. Study-wide results and caveats: Just a small share of clonotypes turned up in the CD4 compartment as well as the CD8 compartment. Researchers report a weaker secondary response that nonetheless peaked faster, day 5 versus 15. Most primary-vaccination clones reappeared after the booster (about 97% CD4, 85% to 90% CD8).

In TCRdb, the 5' RACE reads were re-called with MiXCR into one record per CDR3 protein. The sample carries a few hundred thousand distinct CDR3 sequences, approximately 3.9% recorded once. Germline-derived CDR1 and CDR2 are MDHEN and SYDVKM. With 2 bases clipped from V and 2 bases from J, the junction kept 13 bases outside the gene matches. This CDR3 has 18 residues. The chain links TRBV28 to TRBJ2-7, with TRBD1 matching 9 bases. The input for sequencing was PBMCs, taken 5 days after the yellow fever booster vaccination. The sequence came from a man in his late teens or twenties who received the YFV17D yellow fever vaccine. The CDR3 sequence is CASSLTGLAGTGTYEQYV. The CDR3 DNA reads TGTGCCAGCAGTTTAACTGGGTTGGCCGGGACAGGGACCTACGAGCAGTACGTC.